Below, 21 T cell receptor beta chains from the same sample are listed, as sequenced in a study of post-analysis software for immune sequencing data. Findings of the study overall: Four to six TRBV segments were more frequent in patients than controls; TRBV5-6, TRBV5-1 and TRBV20-1 belonged to this group.

Built from TCR beta cDNA, the libraries had unique molecular identifiers in them. TCRdb redid the calling of the PCR reads with MiXCR, one entry per CDR3 protein. Of about 430,000 distinct CDR3 sequences listed, roughly 40% were seen once; the top ten hold less than 8%. No antigen has been assigned to these receptors. The specimen was blood. Receptor source: a girl under 10 years old with multiple sclerosis.

The rearrangement links TRBV24-1 to TRBJ2-1; 9 nucleotides match TRBD2. CDR3 length equals 15 residues. In germline, CDR1 is KGHDR, CDR2 SFDVKD. V shed 6 bases and J 7 bases; nucleotides not matched to a gene: 9. CDR3 DNA sequence: TGTGCCACCAGTCCAACGAGCGGGAGGTGGAATGAGCAGTTCTTC. It codes for CATSPTSGRWNEQFF.

This clonotype showed up just a few times. The CDR3 region is CASGEPDRPSYEQYF. The CDR3 DNA follows: TGCGCCAGCGGAGAACCTGACAGGCCCTCCTACGAGCAGTACTTC. This chain connects TRBV5-1 to TRBJ2-7; tentatively, D is TRBD1 (6 bases). The CDR3 extends over 15 amino acids. Germline CDR1 SGHRS, CDR2 YFSETQ. Deletions cut 7 bases from V and 0 bases from J, with 17 bases between.

This clonotype showed up just a few times. The chain couples TRBV7-9 to TRBJ2-1; tentative D call: TRBD2 (6 bases). V lost 2 bases and J lost 2, with 10 bases in between. Germline V gene data show CDR1 as SEHNR and CDR2 as FQNEAQ (reference sequence). The CDR3 extends over 15 amino acids. The CDR3 protein is CASSLSTGAYNEQFF. Written as DNA, the CDR3 is TGTGCCAGCAGCTTATCGACGGGGGCCTACAATGAGCAGTTCTTC.

The gene calls are TRBV28 and TRBJ2-5; D not resolved. Germline V gene data show CDR1 as MDHEN and CDR2 as SYDVKM. V dropped 4 bases and J dropped 1 base, with 10 bases sitting between them. The CDR3 runs to 14 residues. This CDR3 is CASSYISTQETQYF. CDR3 in DNA: TGTGCCAGCAGTTACATAAGCACCCAAGAGACCCAGTACTTC.

This sequence joins TRBV7-2 and TRBJ2-3, with a tentative D call TRBD1 (6 bases). V lost 4 bases and J lost 6, with 17 bases in between. Germline lookup yields CDR1 SGHTA and CDR2 FQGNSA. The CDR3 is 15 residues long. Here the CDR3 DNA reads TGTGCCAGCAGCTCCCAAATAGCAGGGGAGGATACGCAGTATTTT. This sequence encodes CASSSQIAGEDTQYF.

This clonotype was observed a few times. This chain uses TRBV29-1 with TRBJ2-7; D possibly corresponds to TRBD1 (6 bases). The CDR3 is made up of 11 amino acids. V lost 6 bases, J lost 0 bases, and 6 bases lay in between. Germline CDR1 reads SQVTM; CDR2 reads ANQGSEA. The CDR3 coding sequence is TGCAGCGTGGACAGCTCCTACGAGCAGTACTTC. It encodes CSVDSSYEQYF.

The chain has TRBV20-1 and TRBJ1-1; D possibly corresponds to TRBD1 (5 bases). The CDR3 spans 17 residues. The V gene lost 3 bases and the J gene lost 0 bases, with 20 bases spanning the gap. Germline loops: CDR1 DFQATT, CDR2 SNEGSKA (reference sequence). The CDR3 nucleotides are TGCAGTGCTAGCCAAGCCTTCGTCGGGACGTTGAACACTGAAGCTTTCTTT. As protein: CSASQAFVGTLNTEAFF.

The V call is TRBV9, the J call TRBJ2-7, with TRBD1 matching over 9 bases. Trimming at V came to 3 bases and at J to 3 bases, leaving 7 bases not matched to a gene. CDR1 and CDR2 (germline): SGDLS, YYNGEE. The CDR3 loop spans 15 amino acids. The CDR3 sequence: CASSDPGTGNYEQYF. The DNA of the CDR3 is TGTGCCAGCAGCGACCCCGGGACAGGGAACTACGAGCAGTACTTC. The whole variable domain, remainder taken from reference TRBV9 and TRBJ2-7, is DSGVTQTPKHLITATGQRVTLRCSPRSGDLSVYWYQQSLDQGLQFLIQYYNGEERAKGNILERFSAQQFPDLHSELNLSSLELGDSALYFCASSDPGTGNYEQYFGPGTRLTVT.

The gene calls are TRBV29-1 and TRBJ1-5, with D unresolved. CDR3 length: 13 amino acids. Trimming left V 4 bases short and J 4 bases short, with 11 bases between. Germline CDR1 and CDR2: SQVTM and ANQGSEA. In DNA form, the CDR3 reads TGCAGCGTTGCATCGGGAAGAAATCAGCCCCAGCATTTT. It codes for CSVASGRNQPQHF. The complete variable domain, with remaining parts taken from reference TRBV29-1 and TRBJ1-5, reads SAVISQKPSRDICQRGTSLTIQCQVDSQVTMMFWYRQQPGQSLTLIATANQGSEATYESGFVIDKFPISRPNLTFSTLTVSNMSPEDSSIYLCSVASGRNQPQHFGDGTRLSIL.

V gene TRBV20-1 combines with J gene TRBJ1-1; tentative D call: TRBD1 (6 bases). The V end lost 0 bases, the J end lost 3 bases, and 14 bases lay between the germline ends. The CDR3 extends over 15 amino acids. Germline V gene sequence: CDR1 DFQATT, CDR2 SNEGSKA (reference sequence). CDR3: CSARDSWGRDTEAFF. The DNA for the CDR3 is TGCAGTGCTAGAGATTCGTGGGGGCGGGACACTGAAGCTTTCTTT.

The V and J genes are TRBV7-3 and TRBJ2-1, with 11 bases identical to TRBD2. Losses at the gene ends were 5 bases for V and 4 bases for J; bases not matched to a gene: 10. The CDR3 is 17 residues long. Germline lookup yields CDR1 SGHTA and CDR2 FQGTGA. For the CDR3, the DNA is TGTGCCAGCAGCGCAACGGCTAGCGGGGGGTATTACAATGAGCAGTTCTTC. Protein sequence: CASSATASGGYYNEQFF.

This sequence joins TRBV4-1 and TRBJ2-3; TRBD1 matches 9 bases. Trimming cost V 2 bases and J 6 bases; bases outside gene matches: 9. Germline lookup yields CDR1 MGHRA and CDR2 YSYEKL. This CDR3 has 16 amino acids. The CDR3: CASSQSVGQGVDTQYF. DNA for the CDR3: TGCGCCAGCAGCCAAAGCGTGGGACAGGGAGTCGATACGCAGTATTTT.

The chain combines TRBV12-3 or TRBV12-4 with TRBJ2-7; weak D call: TRBD1 (5 bases). The assigned J gene may be wrong: the sequence end matches TRBJ2-5 better. The CDR3 covers 12 residues. The CDR3, as DNA: TGTGCCAGCCAGGGTGGTGGAGAGACCCAGTACTTC. The encoded protein is CASQGGGETQYF.

This clonotype has just a few counts. The rearrangement links TRBV9 to TRBJ1-2; D perhaps matches TRBD1 (6 bases). Germline CDR1 reads SGDLS; CDR2 reads YYNGEE. CDR3 length equals 12 residues. With 2 bases removed from V and 8 bases from J, the gap between germline ends came to 10 bases. The DNA of the CDR3 is TGTGCCAGCAGCGTCGGACAGTGGGGCTACACCTTC. Amino acid sequence: CASSVGQWGYTF.

The rearrangement uses TRBV20-1 and TRBJ1-5, with a weak D call TRBD1 (5 bases). The CDR3 loop spans 18 amino acids. In germline, CDR1 is DFQATT, CDR2 SNEGSKA (reference sequence). Trimming stripped 6 bases from V and 0 bases from J, with 24 bases between. CDR3 loop: CSAGHGTAGAYSNQPQHF. CDR3 nucleotide sequence: TGCAGTGCCGGCCACGGGACGGCAGGCGCCTATAGCAATCAGCCCCAGCATTTT.

The V call is TRBV12-3 or TRBV12-4, the J call TRBJ2-7, with 9 bases identical to TRBD1. CDR3 length equals 16 residues. Unmatched junction bases numbered 15, after V lost 5 bases and J lost 7 bases. CDR3 protein: CASSQGTGRSSYEQYF. The CDR3 region has the DNA TGTGCCAGCAGTCAGGGGACAGGGAGGAGTAGCTATGAGCAGTACTTC.

The table lists this clonotype with a few counts. V gene TRBV11-2 combines with J gene TRBJ2-5; 10 nucleotides line up with TRBD1. The J call is doubtful: the DNA matches TRBJ2-7 better. The CDR3 runs 14 residues. Germline V lookup: CDR1 SGHAT, CDR2 FQNNGV. CDR3 in amino acids: CASSSDRGLDEQYF. CDR3 nucleotides: TGTGCCAGCAGCTCTGACAGGGGGCTCGACGAGCAGTACTTC.

This chain connects TRBV7-9 to TRBJ2-5; D is ambiguous. The germline V gene encodes CDR1 SEHNR and CDR2 FQNEAQ (reference sequence). Between the trimmed V and J ends, which lost 5 bases and 3 bases, there was a span of 10 bases. This CDR3 has 13 amino acids. The CDR3: CASSPRPKETQYF. The CDR3 coding sequence is TGTGCCAGCAGCCCCCGACCGAAAGAGACCCAGTACTTC. The variable domain in full, with the rest retrieved from reference TRBV7-9 and TRBJ2-5, is DTGVSQNPRHKITKRGQNVTFRCDPISEHNRLYWYRQTLGQGPEFLTYFQNEAQLEKSRLLSDRFSAERPKGSFSTLEIQRTEQGDSAMYLCASSPRPKETQYFGPGTRLLVL.

This clonotype was recorded a few times. This sequence joins TRBV7-2 and TRBJ2-5, with 12 bases identical to TRBD2. The CDR3 spans 16 residues. With V trimmed by 4 bases and J by 11 bases, 14 bases remained unmatched. CDR1 and CDR2 from the germline V gene are SGHTA and FQGNSA. The CDR3 DNA reads as TGTGCCAGCAGCTCGCTAGCGGGAGGGATATACAATGAGCAGTACTTC. Its translation: CASSSLAGGIYNEQYF.

This clonotype was found a few times. J is TRBJ2-4 and V is TRBV11-2, with 7 bases that match TRBD2. Germline CDR1 and CDR2: SGHAT and FQNNGV. The CDR3 is 16 residues long. Trimming took 1 base from V and 9 from J; bases not matched to a gene: 12. The CDR3 coding sequence is TGTGCCAGCAGCTTAGTGGATTTTACTAGCGCAAGCATTCAGTACTTC. This codes for CASSLVDFTSASIQYF.

This clonotype was counted a few times. The gene calls are TRBV20-1 and TRBJ2-1; no clear D gene. The germline CDR1 and CDR2 sequences are DFQATT and SNEGSKA (reference sequence). The V gene lost 6 bases and the J gene lost 2 bases, with 20 bases spanning the gap. The CDR3 length is 16 residues. The CDR3: CSASNADQVAYNEQFF. The CDR3 DNA reads TGCAGTGCCTCCAATGCCGACCAGGTTGCCTACAATGAGCAGTTCTTC.